This T cell receptor (beta chain) was recovered during a study of Ad26.COV2.S vaccination and SARS-CoV-2 variants. Study results and caveats: Participants in the vaccine arm had higher spike-specific TCR breadth; placebo recipients had lower. After vaccination, substantial breadth of spike-specific CD8+ and CD4+ responses was reported. Responses of T cells in total may have been underestimated by the TCR breadth and depth analyses.

Clones were sequenced by immunoSEQ multiplex PCR, and TCRdb holds only the in-frame ones, with some missing. The sample contains around 300,000 clones, around 89% of which appear only once. Comments on this clone: As yet, its antigen is unknown.

Treatment here: roughly 19 received Ad26.COV2.S at low or high dose, single or two shots; a few received placebo; per-sample allocation not given. Following the first vaccine or placebo injection, samples were taken on day 63. The TCR comes from a person aged 18-65 years who received the Ad26.COV2.S COVID-19 vaccine or a placebo. Sequencing used peripheral blood, obtained in a trial of Ad26.COV2.S vaccine versus placebo.

The CDR3 sequence is CASSLERRANNQPQHF. The CDR3 nucleotides read TGTGCCAGCAGTCTCGAAAGGAGGGCCAACAATCAGCCCCAGCATTTT. This sequence joins TRBV28 and TRBJ1-5, with D unresolved. Trimming removed 5 bases from V and 3 bases from J, with 17 bases in between. CDR1 MDHEN and CDR2 SYDVKM come from the germline V gene. This CDR3 is built from 16 residues.